This T cell receptor beta chain appears in the sequencing data of a study of shared clonotypes between healthy human individuals. CD45RO+ cells were combined with CCR7-negative CD45RA+ TemRA cells to form CD8 memory. Germline V gene sequence: CDR1 LGHNA, CDR2 YSLEER. CDR3 length: 14 amino acids. The V end was cut by 1 base, the J end by 3 bases, with 10 bases between. Template for every sorted-subset replicate PCR totaled about 200 ng DNA, about 30,000 T cell genomes. Libraries were prepared by immunoSEQ multiplex PCR; TCRdb keeps only in-frame clonotypes and omits some of them. The repertoire consists of approximately 87,000 clones, with 60% to 70% occurring once and the leading ten covering just over 50%. A remark on this clone: What it binds is not known.

Overall study results and limits: Naive CD4 clonotypes overlapped across a handful of donors at approximately 5.5%. Clonotypes shared by all four sorted-subset donors had higher generation probabilities than non-shared clonotypes.

V is TRBV4-3 and J is TRBJ2-7; D remains unclear. The TCR originated in a young man in good health. Sequencing was done on a sample of memory CD8+ T cells sorted from blood. Subset denoted: CD45RO+ cells pooled with CCR7-negative TemRA cells. This CDR3 is CASSQGTKGYEQYF. The CDR3 coding sequence is TGCGCCAGCAGCCAAGGAACTAAAGGCTACGAGCAGTACTTC.